This T cell receptor (beta chain) was sequenced in a study of T cells expressing NK-cell markers. Study conclusions and caveats: The CD3+CD56-NKG2C+ fraction of a handful of donors was likewise dominated by these clonotypes. Whether expanded NKG2C-expressing T cell clones recognize HCMV is unknown.

Turning to this clonotype: Antigen specificity is unknown.

5'RACE template switching with UMIs produced the TCR beta cDNA. From the 5' RACE reads, TCRdb lists one entry per CDR3 protein and no DNA. The sample includes 200,000 to 300,000 distinct CDR3 sequences. From germline, CDR1 is SGHRS and CDR2 YFSETQ. There are 16 residues in the CDR3. Sample: blood T cells: a sorted CD56 or NKG2C T cell subset, CD4+ or CD8+ T cells, or bulk PBMC T cells (not recorded which). The TCR originated in a man younger than 35 in good health. This chain connects TRBV5-1 to TRBJ2-5; TCRdb returns TRBD1, unconfirmable since there is no DNA. CDR3 in amino acids: CASSLMGQGDQETQYF.